This entry describes one T cell receptor beta chain. No antigen is known for it. These data come from a study of a mutant IDH1 vaccine in newly diagnosed glioma. Overall study context: Treated patients comprised roughly 60% males and roughly 40% females, mean age 40.4 years. Patients were pretreated with radiotherapy, temozolomide, or both, mostly both. Study-wide findings and caveats: Immune responses induced by vaccination arose in about 93% of the patients. Variations in leading peripheral T cell clonotypes appeared to have no connection with pseudoprogression.

Germline V lookup: CDR1 SGHRS, CDR2 YFSETQ. This CDR3 contains 13 residues. V shed 5 bases and J shed 7 bases, with 13 bases lying between them. Time point reported: baseline, week 1 (first vaccination visit). The sample's treatment: pre-vaccination baseline after standard-of-care therapy. Sequencing was performed with immunoSEQ multiplex PCR; in TCRdb, only in-frame clones are kept and a portion is missing. The sample contains tens of thousands of clones, roughly four fifths of which appear only once. The chain employs TRBV5-1 and TRBJ2-1, with a possible D match to TRBD2 (6 bases). The sample was PBMCs, taken from a glioma patient treated with radiotherapy, temozolomide or both. The origin of this receptor is a man between 25 and 39 years old with glioma. CDR3 coding DNA: TGCGCCAGCAGGTTGCGGGGCGAGAATGAGCAGTTCTTC. It translates to CASRLRGENEQFF.